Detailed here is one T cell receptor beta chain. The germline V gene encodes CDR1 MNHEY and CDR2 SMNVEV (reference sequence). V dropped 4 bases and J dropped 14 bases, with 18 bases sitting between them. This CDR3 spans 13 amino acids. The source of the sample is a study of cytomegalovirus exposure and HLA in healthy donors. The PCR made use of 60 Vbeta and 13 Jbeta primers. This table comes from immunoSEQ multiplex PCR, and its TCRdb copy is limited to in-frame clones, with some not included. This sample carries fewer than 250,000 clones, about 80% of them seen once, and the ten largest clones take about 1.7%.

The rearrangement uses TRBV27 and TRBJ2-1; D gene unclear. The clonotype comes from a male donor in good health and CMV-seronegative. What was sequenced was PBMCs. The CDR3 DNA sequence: TGTGCCAGCAGTTCACCATTGAACGAACCAGAGTTCTTC. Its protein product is CASSSPLNEPEFF.